These T cell receptor beta chains were read from a single sample in a study of T cell changes during pregnancy in multiple sclerosis. The assay was immunoSEQ multiplex PCR, and TCRdb's table has in-frame clones only and misses some. Of 35,000 or so clones listed, about 91% are singletons. The source material was CD4+ T cells from peripheral blood mononuclear cells, sampled after pregnancy. Receptors originate from a female donor with multiple sclerosis, enrolled in a pregnancy study. The CDR3 runs from the conserved cysteine through the conserved F or W. A D gene is named only where the DNA matches it firmly. Not all rows give a size; the values are once, few, many and, for expanded clones, a class.

TRBV7-8	TRBJ1-1	.	.	CASSKQGTNTEAFF	TGTGCCAGCAGCAAGCAGGGGACGAACACTGAAGCTTTCTTT
TRBV30	TRBJ2-7	.	.	CAGGRGEAYEQYF	TGTGCCGGGGGCCGGGGCGAAGCCTACGAGCAGTACTTC
TRBV7-9	TRBJ1-1	once	.	CASSLAQGHTEAFF	TGTGCCAGCAGCTTAGCGCAGGGGCACACTGAAGCTTTCTTT
TRBV29-1	TRBJ2-3	once	TRBD2	CSVAGTSGGADTQYF	TGCAGCGTAGCTGGGACTAGCGGGGGGGCAGATACGCAGTATTTT
TRBV28	TRBJ1-5	.	.	CASSTSGSQHF	TGTGCCAGCAGCACCTCGGGTTCCCAGCATTTT
TRBV7-9	TRBJ1-2	.	TRBD1	CASSLKGRGPWGYTF	TGTGCCAGCAGCTTAAAGGGCAGGGGGCCCTGGGGCTACACCTTC
TRBV6-4	TRBJ2-5	.	.	CASRGQPYSSATQYF	TGTGCCAGCAGGGGACAGCCCTACTCTAGCGCGACCCAGTACTTC
TRBV4-3	TRBJ2-5	once	.	CASSQDAPTWGGHETQYF	TGCGCCAGCAGCCAAGATGCTCCGACGTGGGGGGGCCATGAGACCCAGTACTTC
TRBV19	TRBJ2-1	.	.	CASTLGGAGEQFF	TGTGCCAGTACCCTGGGGGGGGCGGGTGAGCAGTTCTTC
TRBV5-4	TRBJ1-1	.	.	CASRSYHTGGEGMNTEAFF	TGTGCCAGCAGATCGTACCATACAGGCGGCGAAGGTATGAACACTGAAGCTTTCTTT
TRBV7-2	TRBJ2-1	.	TRBD1	CASSTGTGGSYNEQFF	TGTGCCAGCAGCACCGGGACAGGGGGCTCCTACAATGAGCAGTTCTTC
TRBV29-1	TRBJ2-2	once	TRBD2	CSVGNLAGINTGELFF	TGCAGCGTTGGGAATCTAGCGGGAATAAACACCGGGGAGCTGTTTTTT
TRBV6-5	TRBJ1-2	.	.	CASSYDLQRGYTF	TGTGCCAGCAGTTACGACCTTCAGCGAGGCTACACCTTC
TRBV5-1	TRBJ2-1	.	.	CASSLLQDNEQFF	TGCGCCAGCAGCTTGCTACAGGACAATGAGCAGTTCTTC
TRBV18	TRBJ1-6	.	.	CASSPPGRSSYNSPLHF	TGTGCCAGCTCACCACCCGGGAGAAGCTCCTATAATTCACCCCTCCACTTT
TRBV28	TRBJ1-5	.	.	CASRQGHSNQPQHF	TGTGCCAGCAGACAGGGACATAGCAATCAGCCCCAGCATTTT
TRBV28	TRBJ2-1	.	TRBD1	CASSLVGVHYRGSYNEQFF	TGTGCCAGCAGTTTAGTCGGCGTTCATTACAGGGGTTCCTACAATGAGCAGTTCTTC
TRBV7-8	TRBJ2-7	.	.	CASAPRGAREQYF	TGTGCCAGCGCTCCCCGGGGGGCTCGGGAGCAGTACTTC
TRBV5-1	TRBJ1-1	.	.	CASRIFDRNTEAFF	TGCGCCAGCAGAATCTTTGACAGGAACACTGAAGCTTTCTTT
TRBV6-6	TRBJ2-3	.	.	CASSPNSDTQYF	TGTGCCAGCAGCCCCAACTCAGATACGCAGTATTTT
TRBV5-4	TRBJ2-5	.	.	CASSPSGETQYF	TGTGCCAGCAGCCCCTCGGGGGAGACCCAGTACTTC
TRBV11-3	TRBJ2-7	.	.	CASSPKSTGYEQYF	TGTGCCAGCAGCCCTAAGTCGACAGGCTACGAGCAGTACTTC
TRBV11-2	TRBJ1-1	.	.	CASSSLGGTEAFF	TGTGCCAGCAGCTCCTTGGGAGGGACTGAAGCTTTCTTT
TRBV29-1	TRBJ2-7	.	.	CSVAHTFAYEQYF	TGCAGCGTTGCACACACCTTTGCCTACGAGCAGTACTTC
TRBV4-1	TRBJ2-5	.	.	CASSHPGQAQETQYF	TGCGCCAGCAGCCACCCTGGCCAGGCCCAAGAGACCCAGTACTTC
TRBV5-1	TRBJ1-2	.	TRBD1	CASSLAVTGNGGYTF	TGCGCCAGCAGCTTGGCCGTGACAGGGAATGGTGGCTACACCTTC
TRBV18	TRBJ1-1	.	.	CASSPPRNTEAFF	TGTGCCAGCTCACCACCCAGGAACACTGAAGCTTTCTTT
TRBV7-8	TRBJ2-7	.	.	CASTALPEAYEQYF	TGTGCCAGCACAGCCCTACCGGAGGCCTACGAGCAGTACTTC
TRBV18	TRBJ2-1	once	TRBD2	CASSPGTSVYNEQFF	TGTGCCAGCTCACCCGGGACTAGCGTGTACAATGAGCAGTTCTTC
TRBV9	TRBJ1-2	.	.	CASSVGGGSYGYTF	TGTGCCAGCAGCGTAGGGGGCGGTTCCTATGGCTACACCTTC
TRBV7-2	TRBJ1-2	once	TRBD1	CASSWDRGKYGGYTF	TGTGCCAGCAGCTGGGACAGGGGGAAATATGGTGGCTACACCTTC
TRBV19	TRBJ1-5	.	TRBD1	CASSSRQGWQPQHF	TGTGCCAGTAGTTCGAGACAGGGATGGCAGCCCCAGCATTTT
TRBV6-1	TRBJ2-1	.	.	CASSARGGEQFF	TGTGCCAGCAGCGCTAGGGGCGGTGAGCAGTTCTTC
TRBV7-2	TRBJ2-5	.	TRBD1	CASSLRTGLETQYF	TGTGCCAGCAGCCTGCGGACAGGGCTGGAGACCCAGTACTTC
TRBV30	TRBJ2-3	once	TRBD2	CAWSVLSGRTDTQYF	TGTGCCTGGAGTGTACTAAGCGGGAGAACAGATACGCAGTATTTT
TRBV5-5	TRBJ1-5	.	.	CASSLLGGQGLQPQHF	TGTGCCAGCAGCTTGTTAGGGGGGCAGGGACTACAGCCCCAGCATTTT
TRBV4-2	TRBJ2-7	.	.	CASSQDARLSSGSYEQYF	TGTGCCAGCAGCCAAGATGCAAGACTAAGTAGCGGATCCTACGAGCAGTACTTC
TRBV5-1	TRBJ2-6	once	.	CASSVSSGANVLTF	TGCGCCAGCAGCGTGAGCTCTGGGGCCAACGTCCTGACTTTC
TRBV5-4	TRBJ2-5	.	TRBD2	CASSSRRGQETQYF	TGTGCCAGCAGCTCCCGGCGGGGGCAAGAGACCCAGTACTTC
TRBV2	TRBJ2-1	.	.	CASRGYNEQFF	TGTGCCAGCCGGGGGTACAATGAGCAGTTCTTC
TRBV2	TRBJ2-2	few	.	CASTRGTNTGELFF	TGTGCCAGCACTCGGGGTACGAACACCGGGGAGCTGTTTTTT
TRBV4-2	TRBJ2-1	few	TRBD2	CASSQDPSGGLSYNEQFF	TGTGCCAGCAGCCAAGACCCTAGCGGGGGGCTCTCCTACAATGAGCAGTTCTTC
TRBV5-1	TRBJ1-1	.	TRBD1	CASSGGTGYAEAFF	TGCGCCAGCAGCGGGGGGACAGGTTATGCTGAAGCTTTCTTT
TRBV29-1	TRBJ1-3	.	TRBD1	CSVASTGGLVYF	TGCAGCGTTGCGTCGACAGGGGGACTAGTATATTTT
TRBV2	TRBJ2-4	.	.	CASSEGTVVGQYF	TGTGCCAGCAGTGAAGGGACAGTAGTCGGCCAGTACTTC
TRBV6-5	TRBJ1-2	.	TRBD1	CASSYHQGAEGYTF	TGTGCCAGCAGTTATCACCAGGGGGCTGAAGGCTACACCTTC
TRBV28	TRBJ2-1	.	.	CASSPPTREQFF	TGTGCCAGCAGTCCGCCCACGAGGGAGCAGTTCTTC
TRBV2	TRBJ2-5	.	.	CASNSGQVQETQYF	TGTGCCAGCAACTCGGGACAAGTCCAAGAGACCCAGTACTTC
TRBV11-2	TRBJ1-1	once	TRBD1	CASSRWDRGGTEAFF	TGTGCCAGCAGTCGATGGGACAGGGGGGGCACTGAAGCTTTCTTT
TRBV7-9	TRBJ1-2	.	TRBD1	CASSLADRAARLGGYTF	TGTGCCAGCAGCTTAGCGGACAGGGCCGCCAGGCTGGGCGGCTACACCTTC
TRBV2	TRBJ2-2	.	TRBD1	CASSEPVQSGTGDTGELFF	TGTGCCAGCAGTGAACCCGTCCAATCCGGGACAGGGGACACCGGGGAGCTGTTTTTT
TRBV29-1	TRBJ2-2	.	.	CSVEHRAGELFF	TGCAGCGTTGAACACAGGGCCGGGGAGCTGTTTTTT
TRBV5-1	TRBJ2-2	once	TRBD1	CASGAGGTGELFF	TGCGCCAGCGGCGCAGGGGGCACCGGGGAGCTGTTTTTT